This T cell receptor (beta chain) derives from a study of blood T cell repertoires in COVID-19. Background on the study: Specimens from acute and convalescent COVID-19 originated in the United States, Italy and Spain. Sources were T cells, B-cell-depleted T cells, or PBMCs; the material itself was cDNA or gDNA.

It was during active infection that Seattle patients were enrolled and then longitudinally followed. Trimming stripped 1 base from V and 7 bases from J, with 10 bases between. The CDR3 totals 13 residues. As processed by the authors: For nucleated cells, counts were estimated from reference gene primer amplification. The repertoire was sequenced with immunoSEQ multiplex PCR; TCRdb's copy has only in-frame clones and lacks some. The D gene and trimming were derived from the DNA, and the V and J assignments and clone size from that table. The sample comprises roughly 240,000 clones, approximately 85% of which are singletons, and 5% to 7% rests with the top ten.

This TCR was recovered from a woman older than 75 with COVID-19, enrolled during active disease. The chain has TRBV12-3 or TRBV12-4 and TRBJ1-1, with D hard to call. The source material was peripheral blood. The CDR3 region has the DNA TGTGCCAGCAGTTTAGGAGTGCGAATTGAAGCTTTCTTT. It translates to CASSLGVRIEAFF.